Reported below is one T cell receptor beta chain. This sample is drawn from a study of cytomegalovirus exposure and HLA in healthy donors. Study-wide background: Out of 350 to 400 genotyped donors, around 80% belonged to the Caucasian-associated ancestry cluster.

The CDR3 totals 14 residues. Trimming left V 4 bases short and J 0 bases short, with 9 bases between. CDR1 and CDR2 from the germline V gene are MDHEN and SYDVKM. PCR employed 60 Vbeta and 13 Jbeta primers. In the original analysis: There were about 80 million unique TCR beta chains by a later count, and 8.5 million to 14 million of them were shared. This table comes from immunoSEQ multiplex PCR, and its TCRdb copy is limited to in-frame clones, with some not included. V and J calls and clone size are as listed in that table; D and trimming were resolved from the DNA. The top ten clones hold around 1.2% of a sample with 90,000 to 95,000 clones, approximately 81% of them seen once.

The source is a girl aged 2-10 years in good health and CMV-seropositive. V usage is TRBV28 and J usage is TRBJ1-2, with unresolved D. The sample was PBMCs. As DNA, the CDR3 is TGTGCCAGCAGTTCCGGCCTAGCTAACTATGGCTACACCTTC. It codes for CASSSGLANYGYTF.